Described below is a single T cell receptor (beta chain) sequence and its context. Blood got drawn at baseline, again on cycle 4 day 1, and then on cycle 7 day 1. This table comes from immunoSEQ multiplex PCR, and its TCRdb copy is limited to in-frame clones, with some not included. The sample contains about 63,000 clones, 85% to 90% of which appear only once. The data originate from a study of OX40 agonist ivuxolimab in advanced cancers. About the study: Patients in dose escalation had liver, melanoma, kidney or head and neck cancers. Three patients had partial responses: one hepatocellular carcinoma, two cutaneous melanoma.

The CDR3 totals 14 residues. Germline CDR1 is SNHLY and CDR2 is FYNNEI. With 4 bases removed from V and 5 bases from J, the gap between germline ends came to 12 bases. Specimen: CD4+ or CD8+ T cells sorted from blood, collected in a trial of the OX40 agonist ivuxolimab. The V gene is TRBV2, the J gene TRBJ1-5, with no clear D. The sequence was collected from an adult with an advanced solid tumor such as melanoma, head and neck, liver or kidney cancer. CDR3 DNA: TGTGCCAGCAGTGGACAAACCCAGGATCAGCCCCAGCATTTT. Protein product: CASSGQTQDQPQHF.